These 12 T cell receptor beta chains were all obtained from the same sample, sequenced in a study of blood T cell repertoires in COVID-19. Sequencing used immunoSEQ multiplex PCR; TCRdb keeps in-frame clones, though not all of them. The sample contains some 180,000 clones, around 80% of which appear only once. The sample taken for sequencing was peripheral blood. The receptor source for this set is a woman aged 80 or over with active or convalescent COVID-19.

CDR3 in amino acids: CASTLPQGTPYEKLFF. The CDR3 coding sequence is TGTGCCAGCACTCTACCTCAAGGGACTCCGTATGAAAAACTGTTTTTT. V is TRBV5-5 and J is TRBJ1-4; possible D gene TRBD1, 5 bases. The CDR3 runs to 16 residues. V lost 6 bases and J 6 bases, leaving 21 bases between the germline ends. The germline V gene encodes CDR1 SGHKS and CDR2 YYEKEE (reference sequence).

This clone appeared a few times. The CDR3 DNA follows: TGTGCCAGCACCTGGGACAGTGCTTTCTACGAGCAGTACTTC. It encodes CASTWDSAFYEQYF. The chain recombines TRBV6-6 with TRBJ2-7, with 7 nucleotides matching TRBD1. The germline CDR1 and CDR2 sequences are MNHNY and SVGAGI (reference sequence). The CDR3 extends over 14 amino acids. The V segment lost 7 bases and the J segment 3 bases; nucleotides outside the gene matches: 9.

The chain uses TRBV7-2 and TRBJ2-5, with 12 nucleotides matching TRBD2. Germline-derived CDR1 and CDR2 are SGHTA and FQGNSA. The V gene end was trimmed by 4 bases and the J gene end by 4 bases; junction bases not matched to a gene: 7. This CDR3 has 16 residues. In nucleotides, the CDR3 is TGTGCCAGCAGCTCGACCTGGACTAGCGGGGCAGAGACCCAGTACTTC. Its translation: CASSSTWTSGAETQYF.

This clone showed up just a few times. CDR3 in DNA: TGTGCCAGCAGTTCGGGACTCGGCGATGAGCAGTTCTTC. This sequence encodes CASSSGLGDEQFF. This chain uses TRBV12-3 or TRBV12-4 with TRBJ2-1, with a tentative D call TRBD2 (6 bases). This CDR3 spans 13 amino acids. V dropped 4 bases and J dropped 8 bases, with 12 bases sitting between them.

The chain employs TRBV28 and TRBJ2-1; D perhaps matches TRBD2 (6 bases). The CDR3 length is 16 residues. The ends were cut back, 3 bases at V and 0 bases at J, with 12 bases in the middle. Germline CDR1 and CDR2: MDHEN and SYDVKM. The CDR3 DNA is TGTGCCAGCAGTTTTTCTCGGGGGAGCTCCTACAATGAGCAGTTCTTC. Its protein is CASSFSRGSSYNEQFF.

This clone was counted a few times. The chain uses TRBV5-4 and TRBJ1-5; 7 bases align to TRBD1. CDR1 is SGHNT, CDR2 YYREEE, per germline (reference sequence). The CDR3 has 14 residues. The V gene end was trimmed by 4 bases and the J gene end by 1 base; junction bases not matched to a gene: 2. CDR3 residues: CASSIQGSNQPQHF. The CDR3 DNA follows: TGTGCCAGCAGCATACAGGGGAGCAATCAGCCCCAGCATTTT. The whole variable domain, remainder taken from reference TRBV5-4 and TRBJ1-5, is ETGVTQSPTHLIKTRGQQVTLRCSSQSGHNTVSWYQQALGQGPQFIFQYYREEENGRGNFPPRFSGLQFPNYSSELNVNALELDDSALYLCASSIQGSNQPQHFGDGTRLSIL.

The chain carries TRBV19 and TRBJ1-1, with D perhaps TRBD1 (6 bases). From germline, CDR1 is LNHDA and CDR2 SQIVND (reference sequence). V lost 3 bases, J lost 4 bases, and 12 bases lay in between. CDR3 length: 14 residues. This CDR3 is CASSMTRGGTEAFF. CDR3 bases: TGTGCCAGTAGTATGACTCGAGGGGGCACTGAAGCTTTCTTT.

This clone was picked up a small number of times. V gene TRBV4-2 combines with J gene TRBJ1-3; D gene unclear. The CDR3 loop spans 15 amino acids. Germline CDR1 reads LGHNA; CDR2 reads YNFKEQ. Trimming took 1 base from V and 0 from J, leaving 7 bases between them. The CDR3 here is CASSQVEYSGNTIYF. DNA of the CDR3: TGTGCCAGCAGCCAAGTCGAGTACTCTGGAAACACCATATATTTT.

The chain uses TRBV5-4 and TRBJ2-5; D not resolved. CDR1 SGHNT and CDR2 YYREEE come from the germline V gene (reference sequence). V was clipped by 2 bases and J by 2 bases, with 4 bases between them. The CDR3 spans 12 residues. The CDR3 region is CASSFVQETQYF. CDR3 nucleotides: TGTGCCAGCAGCTTTGTACAAGAGACCCAGTACTTC.

The sample holds a few counts of this clone. The rearrangement uses TRBV7-8 and TRBJ2-1; D might be TRBD1 (5 bases). Between the trimmed V and J ends, which lost 2 bases and 5 bases, there was a span of 16 bases. CDR3 length: 16 amino acids. CDR1 and CDR2 (germline): SGHVS, FQNEAQ. In DNA form, the CDR3 reads TGTGCCAGCAGCTTAAGGGGCAGCTTGCCCCACAATGAGCAGTTCTTC. This codes for CASSLRGSLPHNEQFF. The entire variable domain, with the rest obtained from reference TRBV7-8 and TRBJ2-1, is as follows: GAGVSQSPRYKVAKRGQDVALRCDPISGHVSLFWYQQALGQGPEFLTYFQNEAQLDKSGLPSDRFFAERPEGSVSTLKIQRTQQEDSAVYLCASSLRGSLPHNEQFFGPGTRLTVL.

This chain joins TRBV5-4 and TRBJ2-2; TRBD1 aligns across 8 bases. The V gene end was trimmed by 4 bases and the J gene end by 0 bases; junction bases not matched to a gene: 8. CDR3 length: 17 residues. CDR1 is SGHNT and CDR2 is YYREEE in the germline V gene (reference sequence). CDR3 nucleotide sequence: TGTGCCAGCAGCCAACCTACACAGGGGGCGAACACCGGGGAGCTGTTTTTT. Translated: CASSQPTQGANTGELFF.

The chain employs TRBV7-3 and TRBJ2-1, with 9 bases aligning to TRBD2. The CDR3 totals 15 residues. The V segment lost 2 bases and the J segment 5 bases; nucleotides outside the gene matches: 4. The V gene's germline CDR1 is SGHTA and CDR2 FQGTGA. CDR3 bases: TGTGCCAGCAGCTTATCTAGCGGGGCTAACAATGAGCAGTTCTTC. It translates to CASSLSSGANNEQFF.